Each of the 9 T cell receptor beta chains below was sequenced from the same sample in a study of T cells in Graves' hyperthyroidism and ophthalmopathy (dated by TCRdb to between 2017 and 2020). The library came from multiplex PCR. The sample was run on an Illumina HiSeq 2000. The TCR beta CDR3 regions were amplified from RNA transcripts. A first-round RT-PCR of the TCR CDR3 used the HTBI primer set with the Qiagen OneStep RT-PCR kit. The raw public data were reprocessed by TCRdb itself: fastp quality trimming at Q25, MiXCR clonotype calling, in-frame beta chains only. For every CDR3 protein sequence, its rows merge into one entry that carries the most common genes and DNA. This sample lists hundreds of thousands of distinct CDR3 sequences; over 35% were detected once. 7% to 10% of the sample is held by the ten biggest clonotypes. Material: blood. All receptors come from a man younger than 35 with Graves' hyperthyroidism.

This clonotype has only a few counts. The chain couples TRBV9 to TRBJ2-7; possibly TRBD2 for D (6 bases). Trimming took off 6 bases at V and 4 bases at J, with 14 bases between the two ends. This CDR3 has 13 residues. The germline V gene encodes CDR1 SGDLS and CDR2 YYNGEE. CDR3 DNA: TGTGCCAGCACCCGAAGTGGGGGGTACGAGCAGTACTTC. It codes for CASTRSGGYEQYF.

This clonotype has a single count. As DNA, the CDR3 is TGTGCCAGCAGCTTAGTTGGGGGGGATAGATCCTACGAGCAGTACTTC. This translates into CASSLVGGDRSYEQYF. This chain connects TRBV7-2 to TRBJ2-7; 7 bases fit TRBD2. With V trimmed by 1 base and J by 1 base, 7 bases remained unmatched. Germline loops: CDR1 SGHTA, CDR2 FQGNSA. This CDR3 spans 16 amino acids. The whole variable domain, filled in from reference TRBV7-2 and TRBJ2-7, reads GAGVSQSPSNKVTEKGKDVELRCDPISGHTALYWYRQSLGQGLEFLIYFQGNSAPDKSGLPSDRFSAERTGGSVSTLTIQRTQQEDSAVYLCASSLVGGDRSYEQYFGPGTRLTVT.

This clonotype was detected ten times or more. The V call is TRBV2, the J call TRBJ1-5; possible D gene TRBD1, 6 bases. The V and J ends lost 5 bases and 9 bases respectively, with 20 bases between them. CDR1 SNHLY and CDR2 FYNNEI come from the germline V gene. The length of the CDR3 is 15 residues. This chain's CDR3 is CASSSRGGSIAPQHF. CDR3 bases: TGTGCCAGCAGTTCTCGAGGGGGGAGCATTGCGCCCCAGCATTTT.

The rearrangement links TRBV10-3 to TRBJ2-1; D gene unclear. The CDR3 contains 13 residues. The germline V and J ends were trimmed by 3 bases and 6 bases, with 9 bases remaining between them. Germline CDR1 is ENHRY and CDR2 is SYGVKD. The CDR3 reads CAISDQAANEQFF. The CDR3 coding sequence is TGTGCCATCAGTGATCAGGCGGCCAATGAGCAGTTCTTC.

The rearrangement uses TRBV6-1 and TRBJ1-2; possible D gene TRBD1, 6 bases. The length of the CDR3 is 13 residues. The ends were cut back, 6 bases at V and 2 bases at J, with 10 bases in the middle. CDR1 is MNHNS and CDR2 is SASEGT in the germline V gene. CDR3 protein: CASREDRNYGYTF. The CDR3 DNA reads TGTGCCAGCAGAGAGGACAGAAACTATGGCTACACCTTC.

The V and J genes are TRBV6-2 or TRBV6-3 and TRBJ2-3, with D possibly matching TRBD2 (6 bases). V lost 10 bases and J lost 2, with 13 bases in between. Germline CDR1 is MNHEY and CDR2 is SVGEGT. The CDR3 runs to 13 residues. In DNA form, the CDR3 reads TGTGCCACCGCGGGGCAAAACACAGATACGCAGTATTTT. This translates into CATAGQNTDTQYF.

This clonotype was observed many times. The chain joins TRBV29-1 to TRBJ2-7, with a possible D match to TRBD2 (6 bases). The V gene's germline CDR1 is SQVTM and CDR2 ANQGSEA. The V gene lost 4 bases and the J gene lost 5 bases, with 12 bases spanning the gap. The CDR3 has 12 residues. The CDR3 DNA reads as TGCAGCGTTGGTGGGGGGTTCCACGAGCAGTACTTC. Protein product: CSVGGGFHEQYF.

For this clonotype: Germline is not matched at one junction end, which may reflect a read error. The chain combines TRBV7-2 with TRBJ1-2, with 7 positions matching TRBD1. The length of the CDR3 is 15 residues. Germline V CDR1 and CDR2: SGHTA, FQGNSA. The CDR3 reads CASSQVETGAGGYTF. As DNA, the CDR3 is TGCGCCAGCAGCCAAGTTGAAACAGGGGCGGGTGGCTACACCTTC.

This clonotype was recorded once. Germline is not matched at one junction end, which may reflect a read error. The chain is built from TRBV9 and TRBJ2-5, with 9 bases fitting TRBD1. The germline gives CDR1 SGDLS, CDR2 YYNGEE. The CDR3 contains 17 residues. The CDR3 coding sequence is TGTGTCAGCAGCCCGGGACAGGGCCTCCGGTATCAAGAGACCCAGTACTTC. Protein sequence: CVSSPGQGLRYQETQYF.